Listed below are T cell receptor beta chains from one sample, sequenced in a study of cytomegalovirus exposure and HLA in healthy donors. Measured with immunoSEQ multiplex PCR; TCRdb has only the in-frame clones, and not every one. The data contain fewer than 200,000 clones, roughly 70% of them singletons. The sequenced sample consisted of PBMCs. Receptors were obtained from a woman younger than 45 in good health and CMV-seronegative. Each CDR3 is given with its conserved first and last residue.

j_gene	v_gene	len	CDR3aa
TRBJ1-3	TRBV4-3	16	CASSGGGAHSGNTIYF
TRBJ1-1	TRBV7-3	15	CASSSTGQGNTEAFF
TRBJ1-3	TRBV10-3	18	CAIRPGQGAQSSGNTIYF
TRBJ1-2	TRBV6-1	15	CASRPGQGANYGYTF
TRBJ1-3	TRBV18	15	CASSPRQGSGNTIYF
TRBJ2-5	TRBV7-9	15	CASSLAPLPPETQYF
TRBJ2-2	TRBV19	17	CASSSPSAGGMTGELFF
TRBJ1-2	TRBV9	14	CASSGEGQGGGYTF
TRBJ2-3	TRBV4-1	15	CASSQEGDSPDTQYF
TRBJ2-1	TRBV9	16	CASSDLLRGSADEQFF
TRBJ2-7	TRBV27	12	CASGTQGNEQYF
TRBJ2-1	TRBV7-3	15	CASSPAGLGYNEQFF
TRBJ2-3	TRBV7-6	18	CASSSNIPSGQHLDTQYF
TRBJ2-5	TRBV4-3	16	CASSQEGQGAGETQYF
TRBJ1-1	TRBV28	14	CASSPRQGWTEAFF
TRBJ2-7	TRBV4-1	15	CASSQVTTAGYEQYF